This TCR beta chain was identified during a study of CD8 T cells in Susac syndrome. V was cut by 4 bases and J by 3 bases, with 9 bases left in between. Germline-derived CDR1 and CDR2 are SGHNT and YYREEE (reference sequence). CDR3 length: 13 residues. Random hexamers served to reverse transcribe about 0.45 to 1 ug RNA. TCRdb analysed the immunoSEQ multiplex PCR reads with MiXCR anew, one entry per CDR3 protein. The table has under 150,000 distinct CDR3 sequences, around nine tenths seen once. The TCR comes from a human donor with multiple sclerosis. The chain recombines TRBV5-4 with TRBJ2-3; D is uncertain. Input material: CD8+ T cells from PBMCs. DNA for the CDR3: TGTGCCAGCAGCGCGGTGATAACAGATACGCAGTATTTT. Amino acids: CASSAVITDTQYF.